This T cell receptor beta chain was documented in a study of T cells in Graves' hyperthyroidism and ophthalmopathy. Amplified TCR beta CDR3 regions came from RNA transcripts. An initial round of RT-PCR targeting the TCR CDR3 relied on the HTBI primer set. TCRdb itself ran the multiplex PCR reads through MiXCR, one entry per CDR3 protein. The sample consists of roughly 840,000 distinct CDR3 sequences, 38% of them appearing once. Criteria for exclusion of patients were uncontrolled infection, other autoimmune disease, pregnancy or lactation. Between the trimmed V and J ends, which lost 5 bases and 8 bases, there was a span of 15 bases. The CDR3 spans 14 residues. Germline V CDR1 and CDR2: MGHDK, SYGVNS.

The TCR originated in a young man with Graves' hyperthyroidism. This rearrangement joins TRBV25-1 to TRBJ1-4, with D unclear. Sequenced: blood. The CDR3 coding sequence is TGTGCCAGCAGTTCTTCTGAGGTTGACGAAAAACTGTTTTTT. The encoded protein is CASSSSEVDEKLFF. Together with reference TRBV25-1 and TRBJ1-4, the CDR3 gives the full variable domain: EADIYQTPRYLVIGTGKKITLECSQTMGHDKMYWYQQDPGMELHLIHYSYGVNSTEKGDLSSESTVSRIRTEHFPLTLESARPSHTSQYLCASSSSEVDEKLFFGSGTQLSVL.